Below, 4 T cell receptor beta chains from the same sample are listed, as sequenced in a study of breast tumors, draining lymph nodes, adjacent tissues. TCRdb processed the multiplex PCR reads anew with MiXCR; each CDR3 protein has one entry. The sample consists of 30,000 to 40,000 distinct CDR3 sequences, over 30% of them appearing once. The specimen sequenced was breast tumor tissue. All receptors come from a female donor with breast cancer. Some clones in this sample may be carry-over from other donors' samples.

This clonotype came up many times. V usage is TRBV15 and J usage is TRBJ1-6; no firm D call. Germline loops: CDR1 LNHNV, CDR2 YYDKDF (reference sequence). The CDR3 covers 12 residues. The V gene lost 1 base and the J gene lost 13 bases, with 8 bases spanning the gap. Here the CDR3 DNA reads TGTGCCACCAGCAGAGTGAGTGGGCCCCTCCACTTT. Amino acid sequence: CATSRVSGPLHF.

In its sample, this clonotype was seen many times. The chain uses TRBV5-1 and TRBJ2-2, with TRBD2 matching over 8 bases. Germline loops: CDR1 SGHRS, CDR2 YFSETQ. The V gene end was trimmed by 9 bases and the J gene end by 8 bases; junction bases not matched to a gene: 9. The CDR3 has 13 residues. CDR3 residues: CATTTGGPGELFF. In DNA form, the CDR3 reads TGCGCCACCACTACGGGAGGGCCAGGGGAGCTGTTTTTT.

This clonotype came up many times. At one boundary the junction diverges from the germline segment, which might be a read error. The rearrangement links TRBV20-1 to TRBJ1-3; 10 bases align to TRBD1. Germline loops: CDR1 DFQATT, CDR2 SNEGSKA (reference sequence). The CDR3 extends over 15 amino acids. CDR3 sequence: CSARDRQGAGNTIYF. CDR3 in DNA: TGCAGTGCTCGAGATAGACAGGGGGCCGGAAACACCATATATTTT.

V gene TRBV3-1 combines with J gene TRBJ1-1; weak D call: TRBD1 (5 bases). Germline V lookup: CDR1 LGHDT, CDR2 YNNKEL (reference sequence). Trimming removed 2 bases at V and 11 bases at J, with 9 bases between. The length of the CDR3 is 11 residues. The CDR3 DNA sequence: TGTGCCAGCAGCCAAAATAGGGACGCTTTCTTT. The encoded protein is CASSQNRDAFF.